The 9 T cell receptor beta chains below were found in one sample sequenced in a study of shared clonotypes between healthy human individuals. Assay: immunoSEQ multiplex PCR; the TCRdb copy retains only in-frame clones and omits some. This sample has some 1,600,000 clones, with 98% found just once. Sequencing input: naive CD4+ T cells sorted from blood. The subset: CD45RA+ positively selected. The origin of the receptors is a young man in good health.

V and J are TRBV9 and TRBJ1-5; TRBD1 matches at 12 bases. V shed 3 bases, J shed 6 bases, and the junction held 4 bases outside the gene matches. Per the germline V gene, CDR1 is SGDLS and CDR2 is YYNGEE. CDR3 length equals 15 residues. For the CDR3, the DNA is TGTGCCAGCAGCGCAGGGACAGGGGGCGTTCAGCCCCAGCATTTT. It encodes CASSAGTGGVQPQHF.

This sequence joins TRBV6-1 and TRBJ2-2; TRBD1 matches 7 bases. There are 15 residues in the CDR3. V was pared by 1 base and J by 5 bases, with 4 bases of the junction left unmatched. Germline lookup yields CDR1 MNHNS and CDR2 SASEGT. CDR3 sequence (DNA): TGTGCCAGCAGTGAAGTGGTACAGGGGACCGGGGAGCTGTTTTTT. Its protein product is CASSEVVQGTGELFF.

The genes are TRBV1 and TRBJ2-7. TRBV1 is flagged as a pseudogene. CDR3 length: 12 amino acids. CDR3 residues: CTSSPPGREQYF. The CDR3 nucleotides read TGCACCAGCAGCCCCCCGGGCCGCGAGCAGTACTTC.

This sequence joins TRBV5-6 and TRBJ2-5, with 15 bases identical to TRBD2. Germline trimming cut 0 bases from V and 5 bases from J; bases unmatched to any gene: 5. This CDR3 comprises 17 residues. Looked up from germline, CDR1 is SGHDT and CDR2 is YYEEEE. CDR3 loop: CASSLVAGTSGRETQYF. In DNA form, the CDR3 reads TGTGCCAGCAGCTTGGTGGCCGGGACTAGCGGGAGGGAGACCCAGTACTTC.

The CDR3 loop reads CASSLGEPTDTQYF. The CDR3 nucleotides are TGTGCCAGCAGTTTGGGGGAGCCCACAGATACGCAGTATTTT. The rearrangement joins TRBV28 to TRBJ2-3; D might be TRBD1 or TRBD2, each matching 5 bases. The CDR3 is 14 residues long. The V end lost 3 bases, the J end lost 2 bases, and 9 bases lay between the germline ends. CDR1 and CDR2 from the germline V gene are MDHEN and SYDVKM. The variable domain in full, with the rest retrieved from reference TRBV28 and TRBJ2-3, is DVKVTQSSRYLVKRTGEKVFLECVQDMDHENMFWYRQDPGLGLRLIYFSYDVKMKEKGDIPEGYSVSREKKERFSLILESASTNQTSMYLCASSLGEPTDTQYFGPGTRLTVL.

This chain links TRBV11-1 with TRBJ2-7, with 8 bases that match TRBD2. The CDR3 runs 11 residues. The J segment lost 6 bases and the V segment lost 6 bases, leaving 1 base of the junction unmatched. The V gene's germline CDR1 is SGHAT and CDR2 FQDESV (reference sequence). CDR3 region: CASSAGGEQYF. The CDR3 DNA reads TGTGCCAGCAGTGCGGGGGGCGAGCAGTACTTC.

The CDR3 protein is CASRPIRVGSDTQYF. The DNA of the CDR3 is TGTGCCAGCAGACCAATCAGGGTTGGTTCAGATACGCAGTATTTT. This chain uses TRBV6-5 with TRBJ2-3, with TRBD1 as a possible D gene (5 bases). V gave up 6 bases and J gave up 4 bases, with 17 bases separating them. In germline, CDR1 is MNHEY, CDR2 SVGAGI. The CDR3 extends over 15 amino acids.

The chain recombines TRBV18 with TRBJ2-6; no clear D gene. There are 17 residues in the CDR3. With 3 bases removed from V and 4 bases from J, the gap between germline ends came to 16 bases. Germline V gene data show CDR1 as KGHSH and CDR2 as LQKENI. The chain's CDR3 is CASSPQSRLGGANVLTF. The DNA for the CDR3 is TGTGCCAGCTCACCCCAAAGCCGACTGGGAGGGGCCAACGTCCTGACTTTC.

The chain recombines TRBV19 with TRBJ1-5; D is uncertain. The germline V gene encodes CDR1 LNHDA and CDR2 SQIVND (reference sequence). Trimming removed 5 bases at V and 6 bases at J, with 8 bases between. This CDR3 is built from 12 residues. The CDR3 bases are TGTGCCAGTAGTTTCCTTGCTCAGCCCCAGCATTTT. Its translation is CASSFLAQPQHF.